This entry is about one TCR beta chain. The antigen is undetermined. Produced via immunoSEQ multiplex PCR; TCRdb's table is partial and in-frame only. The sample shows 630,000 or so clones, 95% to 98% of them seen only once. The naive CD8 fraction comprised CD45RO-negative cells positively selected for CCR7 and excluded terminally differentiated effector memory CD45RA+ cells. The CDR3 spans 16 residues. Trimming removed 4 bases at V and 4 bases at J, with 17 bases between. Germline V gene lookup returns CDR1 SGHNT and CDR2 YENEEA. This record comes from a study of shared clonotypes between healthy human individuals. Study context: The plates for each donor numbered three CD4 naive, three CD4 memory, two CD8 naive and one CD8 memory. Study-wide results and caveats: It was observed that roughly 5% of naive CD4 clonotypes were shared across several donors.

The sequence came from a man younger than 40 in good health. The V and J genes are TRBV11-3 and TRBJ2-1; TRBD1 or TRBD2 may be the D gene (5 bases each). The sequencing sample was made of naive CD8+ T cells sorted from blood. The CDR3 reads CASSSRDDRSYNEQFF. The CDR3 DNA reads as TGTGCCAGCAGCTCTAGGGACGACAGATCGTACAATGAGCAGTTCTTC. The entire variable domain, with the rest obtained from reference TRBV11-3 and TRBJ2-1, is as follows: EAGVVQSPRYKIIEKKQPVAFWCNPISGHNTLYWYLQNLGQGPELLIRYENEEAVDDSQLPKDRFSAERLKGVDSTLKIQPAELGDSAVYLCASSSRDDRSYNEQFFGPGTRLTVL.